The clone carrying this TCR beta chain has ten or more counts. The sample comes from a study of CD8+CD57+ T cells in acquired aplastic anemia. This CDR3 comprises 14 residues. Trimming removed 0 bases from V and 0 bases from J, with 5 bases in between. Germline CDR1 is LGHNA and CDR2 is YSLEER. CD8+CD57+ cell expansion had been shown by flow cytometry in patients chosen for sequencing. Profiling of TCR beta VDJ combinations and CDR3 sequences used genomic DNA as template. A single record per CDR3 protein comes from TCRdb applying MiXCR to the reads. The sample includes about 190,000 distinct CDR3 sequences, 40% to 55% of them seen just once.

This TCR came from a human donor with aplastic anemia. The source material was sorted CD4+, CD8+, or CD8+CD57+ T cells (not recorded which) from PBMCs. The chain employs TRBV4-3 and TRBJ1-1; D is uncertain. In nucleotides, the CDR3 is TGCGCCAGCAGCCAAGACGGCCTGAACACTGAAGCTTTCTTT. This codes for CASSQDGLNTEAFF.